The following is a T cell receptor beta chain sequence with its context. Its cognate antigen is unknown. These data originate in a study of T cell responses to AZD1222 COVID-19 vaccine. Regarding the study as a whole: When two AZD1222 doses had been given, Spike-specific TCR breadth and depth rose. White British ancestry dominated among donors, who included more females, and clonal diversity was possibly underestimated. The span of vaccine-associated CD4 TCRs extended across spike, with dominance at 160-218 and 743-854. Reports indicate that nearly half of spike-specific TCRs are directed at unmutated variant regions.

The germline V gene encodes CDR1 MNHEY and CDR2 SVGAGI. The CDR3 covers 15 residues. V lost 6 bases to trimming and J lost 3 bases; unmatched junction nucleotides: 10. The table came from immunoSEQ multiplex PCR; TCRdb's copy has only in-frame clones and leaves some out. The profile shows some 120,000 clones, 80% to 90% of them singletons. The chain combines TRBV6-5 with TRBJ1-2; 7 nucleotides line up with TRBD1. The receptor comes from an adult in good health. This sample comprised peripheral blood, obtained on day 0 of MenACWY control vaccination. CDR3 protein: CASRARGGEDYGYTF. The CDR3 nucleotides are TGTGCCAGCAGGGCCAGGGGGGGAGAGGACTATGGCTACACCTTC.